These 3 T cell receptor beta chains were all obtained from the same sample, sequenced in a study of graft-versus-host responses after intestinal transplantation. Their antigens are not known. TCRdb's copy holds only in-frame clones and misses some; the assay was immunoSEQ multiplex PCR. The table records more than 65,000 clones, roughly 92% of them present only once. The specimen comprised unstimulated CD8+ T cells sorted from spleen or lymph node cells, sampled before transplant. These receptors all come from a human donor who was the organ donor for an intestinal transplant.

The V call is TRBV19, the J call TRBJ1-2; D is unresolved. Germline assignment: CDR1 LNHDA and CDR2 SQIVND (reference sequence). The CDR3 consists of 11 residues. V was shortened by 3 bases and J by 6 bases, with 5 bases between the two germline ends. The CDR3 DNA sequence: TGTGCCAGTAGTATTACGGATGGCTACACCTTC. Its protein is CASSITDGYTF.

Here the CDR3 reads CASSPPGGPYNEQFF. The CDR3 DNA sequence: TGTGCCAGCAGTCCCCCGGGGGGACCTTACAATGAGCAGTTCTTC. The chain carries TRBV27 and TRBJ2-1; TRBD2 matches at 7 bases. The V and J ends lost 5 bases and 4 bases, in that order; junction bases with no gene match: 8. The length of the CDR3 is 15 residues. Germline CDR1 reads MNHEY; CDR2 reads SMNVEV (reference sequence).

The genes are TRBV10-3 and TRBJ1-2; no definite D call. Germline CDR1 and CDR2: ENHRY and SYGVKD. V dropped 1 base and J dropped 4 bases, with 7 bases sitting between them. The CDR3 contains 13 residues. For the CDR3, the DNA is TGTGCCATCAGTGAGTGGCAGCGCTATGGCTACACCTTC. Amino acid sequence: CAISEWQRYGYTF.